This section outlines one TCR beta chain sequence together with its context. Germline V gives CDR1 SNHLY, CDR2 FYNNEI. The V and J ends lost 6 bases and 8 bases respectively, with 22 bases between them. This CDR3 comprises 16 residues. The method was immunoSEQ multiplex PCR; TCRdb's version includes in-frame clones alone and lacks a portion of them. Of 640,000 or so clones in the sample, around 87% are singletons; the top ten hold 0.009% to 0.0095%. This sample stems from a study of shared T cell receptors in the human thymus. These data were also reused for a study on human thymus T cells.

The receptor was derived from a boy less than two years old with a congenital heart defect. Sequencing was done on a sample of thymocytes. V and J are TRBV2 and TRBJ1-4; TRBD1 might be the D (6 bases). CDR3 nucleotides: TGTGCCAGCAGGGTTACCGGACAGTTTCTCCGAGAAAAACTGTTTTTT. This encodes CASRVTGQFLREKLFF.